These 13 T cell receptor beta chains originate from one sample sequenced in a study of chemoradiotherapy in HPV16-positive cancers. Using immunoSEQ multiplex PCR, the repertoire was profiled, and TCRdb retains in-frame clones only, with some absent. The data contain around 62,000 clones, more than 70% of them singletons. Sequencing used blood, obtained from a patient who underwent chemoradiotherapy. The receptors derive from a human donor with HPV-associated anogenital cancer.

Only one count was recorded for this clone. The V and J genes are TRBV7-6 and TRBJ1-2; D possibly corresponds to TRBD1 (5 bases). This CDR3 is 15 amino acids long. From germline, CDR1 is SGHVS and CDR2 FNYEAQ. V was pared by 2 bases and J by 0 bases, with 10 bases between. The CDR3 sequence: CASSLLGVSNYGYTF. The CDR3 DNA reads as TGTGCCAGCAGCTTATTAGGGGTATCTAACTATGGCTACACCTTC.

The chain has TRBV7-9 and TRBJ1-4; 9 nucleotides match TRBD1. Looked up from germline, CDR1 is SEHNR and CDR2 is FQNEAQ (reference sequence). The CDR3 spans 15 residues. The trim removed 1 base at V and 7 bases at J, leaving 4 bases unmatched. CDR3: CASSLVQGAGEKLFF. CDR3 in DNA: TGTGCCAGCAGCTTAGTACAGGGGGCCGGTGAAAAACTGTTTTTT.

This clone was seen only a few times. The genes are TRBV4-1 and TRBJ1-4; the D gene is possibly TRBD1 (5 bases). Trimming removed 1 base from V and 7 bases from J, with 16 bases in between. The CDR3 extends over 16 amino acids. Germline values: CDR1 MGHRA, CDR2 YSYEKL. Written as DNA, the CDR3 is TGCGCCAGCAGCCAAGGAAGGGACGCCTGGGGTGAAAAACTGTTTTTT. This translates into CASSQGRDAWGEKLFF.

This chain connects TRBV7-6 to TRBJ2-3, with D unclear. This CDR3 comprises 14 residues. Deletions cut 1 base from V and 5 bases from J, with 10 bases between. CDR1 SGHVS and CDR2 FNYEAQ come from the germline V gene. This CDR3 reads CASSLDLRGDTQYF. The CDR3 region has the DNA TGTGCCAGCAGCTTAGATCTGAGAGGAGATACGCAGTATTTT.

J is TRBJ1-4 and V is TRBV7-9; D is ambiguous. The length of the CDR3 is 15 residues. Germline lookup yields CDR1 SEHNR and CDR2 FQNEAQ (reference sequence). Trimming took off 1 base at V and 7 bases at J, with 13 bases between the two ends. In DNA form, the CDR3 reads TGTGCCAGCAGCTTAGAGGAGGGTATAGGTGAAAAACTGTTTTTT. Encoded protein: CASSLEEGIGEKLFF.

V gene TRBV6-5 combines with J gene TRBJ2-6, with D hard to call. Trimming removed 6 bases from V and 2 bases from J, with 11 bases in between. CDR1 and CDR2 from the germline V gene are MNHEY and SVGAGI. This CDR3 contains 15 residues. CDR3 sequence: CASSRGVTGANVLTF. CDR3 in DNA: TGTGCCAGCAGCCGCGGTGTAACTGGGGCCAACGTCCTGACTTTC.

This clone has just one count. The V call is TRBV6-1, the J call TRBJ1-2; D not resolved. This CDR3 contains 15 residues. Germline V gene data show CDR1 as MNHNS and CDR2 as SASEGT. Trimming stripped 6 bases from V and 4 bases from J, with 18 bases between. The CDR3 DNA is TGTGCCAGCAGGGGCGTCGGGGATTTTGGCTATGGCTACACCTTC. This gives the protein CASRGVGDFGYGYTF.

About this clone itself: A junction boundary mismatches the germline segment, possibly from a read error. V is TRBV2 and J is TRBJ1-2, with 7 bases that match TRBD1. The CDR3 has 11 residues. Germline CDR1 and CDR2: SNHLY and FYNNEI. The CDR3 DNA follows: TGTGCCAGCAATTTGGGACAGCGATACTGCTTC. Protein product: CASNLGQRYCF.

This chain uses TRBV27 with TRBJ1-1, with a weak D call TRBD1 (5 bases). CDR3 size: 15 residues. V was pared by 8 bases and J by 5 bases, with 21 bases between. Germline CDR1 is MNHEY and CDR2 is SMNVEV (reference sequence). The CDR3, as DNA: TGTGCCAGCGGTCTCCCCCGGGGGGTGGGGACTGAAGCTTTCTTT. Translating it yields CASGLPRGVGTEAFF.

The chain couples TRBV6-1 to TRBJ1-5; no reliable D call. Trimming removed 3 bases from V and 4 bases from J, with 7 bases in between. The germline V gene encodes CDR1 MNHNS and CDR2 SASEGT. CDR3 length: 13 residues. The CDR3 DNA is TGTGCCAGCAGTGAGCGGTTGAATCAGCCCCAGCATTTT. It codes for CASSERLNQPQHF.

The chain employs TRBV27 and TRBJ1-2; D not certain. Trimming removed 7 bases at V and 5 bases at J, with 8 bases between. Germline values: CDR1 MNHEY, CDR2 SMNVEV (reference sequence). CDR3 length: 11 residues. The chain's CDR3 is CASKSLYGYTF. For the CDR3, the DNA is TGTGCCAGCAAATCACTTTATGGCTACACCTTC.

The chain employs TRBV7-9 and TRBJ1-2; D uncertain. The CDR3 is 15 residues long. V was trimmed by 1 base and J by 3 bases, leaving 12 bases between them. Germline loops: CDR1 SEHNR, CDR2 FQNEAQ (reference sequence). CDR3 sequence reads: CASSLGGEVYYGYTF. CDR3 sequence (DNA): TGTGCCAGCAGCTTAGGGGGAGAAGTGTACTATGGCTACACCTTC.

The chain recombines TRBV10-1 with TRBJ2-7, with a weak D call TRBD2 (6 bases). Per germline, CDR1 WNHNN and CDR2 SYGVQD (reference sequence). Trimming pared 0 bases from V and 2 bases from J, leaving 8 bases between. The CDR3 totals 14 residues. CDR3 bases: TGCGCCAGCAGTGAGTCGGCGGGACCCTACGAGCAGTACTTC. Amino acids: CASSESAGPYEQYF.